This TCR beta chain is drawn from a study of graft-versus-host responses after intestinal transplantation. Germline V gene sequence: CDR1 SGHVS, CDR2 FQNEAQ. The V and J ends lost 4 bases and 8 bases respectively, with 17 bases between them. CDR3 length: 14 amino acids. Assay: immunoSEQ multiplex PCR; the TCRdb copy retains only in-frame clones and omits some. The table lists over 70,000 clones, roughly 89% of them singletons, with roughly 3.9% in the top ten. As concerns this clone: Antigen: not known.

The chain carries TRBV7-8 and TRBJ1-1; D may be TRBD1 (6 bases). Sequencing used unstimulated CD8+ T cells sorted from spleen or lymph node cells, obtained before transplant. The TCR was taken from a human donor who was the organ donor for an intestinal transplant. The CDR3 DNA follows: TGTGCCAGCAGCTGGACAGCATCCTGGCCCGAAGCTTTCTTT. Protein product: CASSWTASWPEAFF.